Reported below is one TCR beta chain. The data were taken from a study of shared T cell receptors in the human thymus. The table came from immunoSEQ multiplex PCR; TCRdb's copy has only in-frame clones and leaves some out. The sample gives 720,000 or so clones, roughly 85% of which show up once; about 0.011% is in the top ten. This sample also belongs to another study, concerning human thymus T cells. Turning to that study: Resections that were taken during corrective heart surgery supplied the thymus tissue. Thymic as well as blood repertoires seemed to favor certain V and J genes unevenly. Related research reported highly overlapping thymic repertoires among unrelated individuals.

The sequenced material came from thymocytes. The source is a girl under three years old with a congenital heart defect.

For the CDR3, the DNA is TGTGCCACCAGCAGAGGTTCAGGGACAGGAGTGGAACCTGAGCAGTTCTTC. Residues: CATSRGSGTGVEPEQFF. The genes are TRBV15 and TRBJ2-1; 8 positions match TRBD1. Germline values: CDR1 LNHNV, CDR2 YYDKDF (reference sequence). The CDR3 consists of 17 residues. V gave up 1 base and J gave up 9 bases; unmatched junction bases: 14.